Below are 13 T cell receptor beta chains sequenced from a single sample in a study of T cell changes during pregnancy in multiple sclerosis. TCRdb keeps only in-frame clones here, not all; method: immunoSEQ multiplex PCR. This table holds tens of thousands of clones, 90% found once. Sample: peripheral blood, taken in the third trimester of pregnancy. Receptors were obtained from a female donor in good health, enrolled as a control in a pregnancy study.

A single count supports this clone. The chain is built from TRBV30 and TRBJ2-7; D ambiguous. Trimming stripped 4 bases from V and 3 bases from J, with 7 bases between. Germline lookup yields CDR1 GTSNPN and CDR2 SVGIG (reference sequence). The CDR3 spans 11 residues. The CDR3 protein is CAWTSGYEQYF. The CDR3 DNA is TGTGCCTGGACTTCAGGCTACGAGCAGTACTTC.

This chain uses TRBV6-5 with TRBJ2-5; 9 bases are shared with TRBD1. CDR3 length: 15 amino acids. Germline CDR1 reads MNHEY; CDR2 reads SVGAGI. Trimming cost V 10 bases and J 6 bases; bases outside gene matches: 15. Here the CDR3 reads CATQPGTGFEKTQYF. DNA of the CDR3: TGTGCCACCCAGCCAGGGACAGGGTTCGAGAAGACCCAGTACTTC.

The chain carries TRBV7-8 and TRBJ2-7; D ambiguous. V dropped 2 bases and J dropped 1 base, with 6 bases sitting between them. The germline V gene has CDR1 SGHVS and CDR2 FQNEAQ. The CDR3 runs 13 residues. The CDR3 region is CASSLRASYEQYF. The DNA of the CDR3 is TGTGCCAGCAGCTTACGAGCGTCCTACGAGCAGTACTTC.

Only a few counts were recorded for this clone. This rearrangement joins TRBV5-4 to TRBJ1-6; perhaps TRBD1 as D (5 bases). V lost 4 bases, J lost 13 bases, and 15 bases lay in between. The CDR3 length is 13 residues. Germline V CDR1 and CDR2: SGHNT, YYREEE (reference sequence). In nucleotides, the CDR3 is TGTGCCAGCAGCCTATTTCAAGGGGTCCCCCTCCACTTT. Its protein product is CASSLFQGVPLHF.

The V gene is TRBV18, the J gene TRBJ2-2; TRBD2 agrees at 7 bases. Germline CDR1 is KGHSH and CDR2 is LQKENI. V gave up 0 bases and J gave up 7 bases; unmatched junction bases: 8. The CDR3 extends over 16 amino acids. The CDR3 DNA reads TGTGCCAGCTCACCACCCGCGCGGGGGAATGGCGGGGAGCTGTTTTTT. This codes for CASSPPARGNGGELFF.

The chain joins TRBV9 to TRBJ2-7; tentatively, D is TRBD2 (5 bases). This CDR3 contains 14 residues. The germline V gene has CDR1 SGDLS and CDR2 YYNGEE. Trimming removed 3 bases at V and 5 bases at J, with 15 bases between. CDR3 region: CASSEALLGDEQYF. In DNA form, the CDR3 reads TGTGCCAGCAGCGAGGCGCTTCTCGGGGACGAGCAGTACTTC.

The rearrangement links TRBV19 to TRBJ1-5, with a weak D call TRBD1 (6 bases). The germline V gene has CDR1 LNHDA and CDR2 SQIVND (reference sequence). The length of the CDR3 is 13 residues. The V end lost 5 bases, the J end lost 5 bases, and 10 bases lay between the germline ends. CDR3 residues: CASSWTEDQPQHF. Written as DNA, the CDR3 is TGTGCCAGTAGTTGGACAGAAGATCAGCCCCAGCATTTT.

The rearrangement uses TRBV29-1 and TRBJ1-1; D uncertain. The CDR3 is 10 amino acids. V lost 3 bases and J lost 10, with 9 bases in between. The V gene's germline CDR1 is SQVTM and CDR2 ANQGSEA. In DNA, the CDR3 is TGCAGCGTTGACCGCAGGCTAGCTTTCTTT. Its translation is CSVDRRLAFF.

The rearrangement uses TRBV14 and TRBJ1-1, with TRBD1 matching 8 bases. CDR1 and CDR2 (germline): SGHDN, FVKESK. V lost 4 bases to trimming and J lost 1 base; unmatched junction nucleotides: 8. The CDR3 spans 16 residues. CDR3 nucleotides: TGTGCCAGCAGCCCTGGACAGGGTGGAACGAACACTGAAGCTTTCTTT. Translated, it gives CASSPGQGGTNTEAFF.

This clone was observed a single time. The CDR3 nucleotides are TGTGCCAGCAGTTTGAATAGGGGGATTCAGCCCCAGCATTTT. Its protein product is CASSLNRGIQPQHF. V is TRBV27 and J is TRBJ1-5, with a tentative D call TRBD1 (6 bases). V dropped 3 bases and J dropped 6 bases, with 12 bases sitting between them. The CDR3 extends over 14 amino acids. CDR1 is MNHEY and CDR2 is SMNVEV in the germline V gene (reference sequence).

This chain connects TRBV28 to TRBJ1-6; D is possibly TRBD1 (5 bases). Trimming pared 7 bases from V and 7 bases from J, leaving 11 bases between. This CDR3 is 13 amino acids long. CDR1 and CDR2 (germline): MDHEN, SYDVKM. The chain's CDR3 is CASTWGPNSPLHF. The CDR3 DNA follows: TGTGCCAGCACCTGGGGCCCGAATTCACCCCTCCACTTT.

This clone was recorded a few times. The rearrangement links TRBV6-6 to TRBJ2-3; TRBD1 aligns across 7 bases. The germline gives CDR1 MNHNY, CDR2 SVGAGI (reference sequence). J gave up 3 bases and V 5 bases, and 5 bases lay outside the gene matches. CDR3 length: 14 amino acids. This CDR3 is CASSPSTGTDTQYF. The CDR3 DNA is TGTGCCAGCAGTCCTTCGACAGGGACAGATACGCAGTATTTT.

This chain links TRBV4-3 with TRBJ2-7; 7 bases fit TRBD2. The trim removed 4 bases at V and 0 bases at J, leaving 3 bases unmatched. CDR3 length equals 14 residues. CDR1 is LGHNA, CDR2 YSLEER, per germline. The CDR3 sequence: CASSLGLVSYEQYF. CDR3 in DNA: TGCGCCAGCAGCCTAGGACTAGTCTCCTACGAGCAGTACTTC.